This TCR beta chain was sequenced for a study of beta chain features in type 1 diabetes. Investigators reverse transcribed all isolated RNA, so they sequenced expressed TCRB transcripts. The protocol was immunoSEQ multiplex PCR, while the TCRdb copy is restricted to in-frame clones and leaves out a portion. The table records about 360,000 clones, about 12% of them present only once. One heparinised draw, averaging roughly 110 mL, was taken per donor. Once sorted, every population was more than 98% pure. Germline V gene lookup returns CDR1 LNHNV and CDR2 YYDKDF (reference sequence). V was pared by 9 bases and J by 8 bases, with 14 bases of the junction left unmatched. CDR3 length: 15 residues.

V and J are TRBV15 and TRBJ2-1; 9 positions agree with TRBD2. Input material: naive CD4+ T cells from blood. The TCR was taken from a man aged 18 to 29 in good health. The CDR3, as DNA: TGTGCCACTAATCCGGGACTAGCTCAAGGGGATGAGCAGTTCTTC. Translated, it gives CATNPGLAQGDEQFF.